Listed here is a single T cell receptor (beta chain). The data stem from a study of metastatic and nonmetastatic thyroid tumors. Prior to thyroid surgery, none of the patients had received any treatment. TCRdb re-analyzed the PCR reads through MiXCR. The sample includes about 89,000 clones, under 15% of them seen just once. Sequenced input: tumor tissue. This receptor was identified in a female donor with papillary thyroid cancer or a benign thyroid nodule (not recorded which). Some clones in this sample may be carry-over from other donors' samples.

The CDR3 region has the DNA TGTGCCAGCAGCGCCGGACTAGCGGGAGGGCCTAACACCGGGGAGCTGTTTTTT. This gives the protein CASSAGLAGGPNTGELFF. This chain uses TRBV4-2 with TRBJ2-2; 15 bases line up with TRBD2. The CDR3 has 18 residues. Germline assignment: CDR1 LGHNA and CDR2 YNFKEQ. The junction had 6 bases not matched to a gene; V was cut back by 5 bases and J by 2 bases.